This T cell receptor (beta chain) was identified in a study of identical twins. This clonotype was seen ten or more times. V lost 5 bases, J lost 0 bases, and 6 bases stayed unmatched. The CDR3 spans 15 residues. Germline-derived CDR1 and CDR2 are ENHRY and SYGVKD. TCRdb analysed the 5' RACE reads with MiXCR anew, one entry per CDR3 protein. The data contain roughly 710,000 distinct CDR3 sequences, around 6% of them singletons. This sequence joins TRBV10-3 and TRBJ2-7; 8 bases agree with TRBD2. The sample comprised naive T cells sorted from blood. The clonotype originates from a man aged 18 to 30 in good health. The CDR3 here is CAISRSTSASYEQYF. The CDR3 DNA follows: TGTGCCATCAGTCGTTCGACTAGCGCCTCCTACGAGCAGTACTTC.